The present T cell receptor beta chain was sequenced within a study of CD8 T cells in ankylosing spondylitis. To note about this clonotype: No antigen is known for it.

Per the germline V gene, CDR1 is SNHLY and CDR2 is FYNNEI. Trimming stripped 6 bases from V and 2 bases from J, with 11 bases between. The CDR3 length is 14 residues. Each TCR beta library was made by quantitative 5'-RACE that incorporated molecular barcodes. TCRdb re-called the 5' RACE reads with MiXCR, one entry per CDR3 protein. The data hold under 450,000 distinct CDR3 sequences, with 17% observed a single time. Study-level results: A subset of motif variants has previously been described in the synovial fluid and blood of reactive arthritis. Disease-linked clones bore a CD8+ phenotype and were relatively rare in peripheral blood. Disease-linked clones were reportedly significantly enriched in matched ankylosing spondylitis synovial fluid. Roughly eight highly homologous variants formed a TCR beta motif that appeared characteristic of ankylosing spondylitis blood.

Sequencing was carried out using blood, either unsorted or a sorted T cell fraction (not recorded which). This chain uses TRBV2 with TRBJ1-5; D unresolved. The TCR sequence derives from a male donor with ankylosing spondylitis. In nucleotides, the CDR3 is TGTGCCAGCAGCTGGACCAGAGGCAATCAGCCCCAGCATTTT. Amino acid sequence: CASSWTRGNQPQHF.